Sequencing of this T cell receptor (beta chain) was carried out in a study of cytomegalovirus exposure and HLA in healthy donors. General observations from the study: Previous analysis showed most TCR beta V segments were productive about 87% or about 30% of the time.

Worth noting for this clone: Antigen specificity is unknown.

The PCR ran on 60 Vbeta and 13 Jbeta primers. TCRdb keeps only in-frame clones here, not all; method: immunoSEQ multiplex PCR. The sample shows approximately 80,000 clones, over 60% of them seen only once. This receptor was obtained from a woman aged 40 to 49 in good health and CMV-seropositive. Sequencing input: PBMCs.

The CDR3: CASSQDLVSPPADEQFF. The CDR3 DNA is TGCGCCAGCAGCCAAGATCTAGTCTCCCCTCCGGCGGATGAGCAGTTCTTC. The rearrangement links TRBV4-3 to TRBJ2-1; D is unresolved. Trimming shortened V by 0 bases and J by 8 bases, and 20 bases separated the two germline ends. The CDR3 has 17 residues. CDR1 and CDR2 (germline): LGHNA, YSLEER.